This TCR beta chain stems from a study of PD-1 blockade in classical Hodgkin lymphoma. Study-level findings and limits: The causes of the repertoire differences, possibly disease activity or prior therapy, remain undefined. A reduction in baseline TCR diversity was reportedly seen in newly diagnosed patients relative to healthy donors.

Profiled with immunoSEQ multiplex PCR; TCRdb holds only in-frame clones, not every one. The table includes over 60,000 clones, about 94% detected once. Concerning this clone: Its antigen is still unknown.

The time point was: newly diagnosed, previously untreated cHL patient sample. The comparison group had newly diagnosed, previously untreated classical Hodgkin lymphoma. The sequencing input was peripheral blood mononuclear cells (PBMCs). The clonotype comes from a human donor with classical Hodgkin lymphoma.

In DNA form, the CDR3 reads TGTGCCAGCAGTTTAACATTTACCGAAGGGGGGACTAGCGGGAGACAGAGTACAGATACGCAGTATTTT. Its protein product is CASSLTFTEGGTSGRQSTDTQYF. V usage is TRBV27 and J usage is TRBJ2-3; 14 bases line up with TRBD2. Germline V gene data show CDR1 as MNHEY and CDR2 as SMNVEV (reference sequence). The trim removed 2 bases at V and 3 bases at J, leaving 22 bases unmatched. The CDR3 extends over 23 amino acids.